These T cell receptor beta chains were read from a single sample in a study of long-term antiretroviral therapy in people with HIV. The assay was immunoSEQ multiplex PCR, and TCRdb's table has in-frame clones only and misses some. The table has 18,000 or so clones, just under 80% seen once. The starting material was unsorted PBMCs, obtained at the start of antiretroviral therapy, before treatment. Receptor source: a woman aged 40 to 50 with HIV. CDR3s leave out the opening cysteine and the closing phenylalanine or tryptophan.

V,J,CDR3
TRBV4-1,TRBJ1-4,ASTPDKSVATNEKLF
TRBV4-3,TRBJ1-4,ASSQVQGGEKLF
TRBV7-9,TRBJ2-1,ASSTMPGAQGF
TRBV19,TRBJ2-7,ASNPTGPSYEQY
TRBV25-1,TRBJ2-2,ASSEWQGQLF
TRBV14,TRBJ2-7,ASSQSPRTEQY
TRBV9,TRBJ2-3,ASSEGQGGDTQY
TRBV7-9,TRBJ2-3,ASSFSGGGASRDTQY
TRBV7-2,TRBJ2-5,ASSFWTGQETQY
TRBV5-6,TRBJ2-7,ASSLGDFAYEQY
TRBV5-1,TRBJ1-4,ASSGPPQGPNEKLF
TRBV7-9,TRBJ1-2,ASSPKNTIRNDGYT
TRBV18,TRBJ2-3,ASSPSRLAGGTDTQY
TRBV19,TRBJ1-4,ASKQGLGEKLF
TRBV7-2,TRBJ2-1,ASSLDGGGTYNEQF
TRBV19,TRBJ1-6,ASSLDRESPLH
TRBV11-1,TRBJ2-7,ASSLTGGGYEQY
TRBV2,TRBJ2-7,ASNLSGGPSYEQY
TRBV27,TRBJ2-5,ASSSGPLRTQY
TRBV29-1,TRBJ1-1,SVRQVNTEAF
TRBV19,TRBJ1-2,ASTRVSSMGYT
TRBV7-2,TRBJ2-4,ASSLAGTLAKNIQY
TRBV14,TRBJ2-7,ASSLPLRTGNYEQY
TRBV14,TRBJ1-4,ASSQGAEQGRSTNEKLF
TRBV7-2,TRBJ1-1,ASSRDRGLEAF
TRBV18,TRBJ1-4,ASSRGNEKLF
TRBV2,TRBJ2-7,ASTWQTGSYEQY
TRBV9,TRBJ1-5,ASSVGTVNQPQH
TRBV7-2,TRBJ2-7,ASSLSSGEAYEQY
TRBV19,TRBJ1-2,ASSAQKHYGYT
TRBV2,TRBJ2-1,ASTESHEQF
TRBV5-4,TRBJ2-6,ASSEDGSGANVLT
TRBV7-9,TRBJ2-1,ASSLKRLNVNEQF
TRBV15,TRBJ1-2,ATRGATGATPIYGYT
TRBV11-2,TRBJ2-1,ASSPMTGASYNEQF
TRBV4-1,TRBJ2-5,ASSQLGLAQETQY
TRBV13,TRBJ1-6,ASSLEGNSPLH
TRBV9,TRBJ2-7,ASSPPGGYEQY
TRBV25-1,TRBJ2-7,ASSEGGRREQY
TRBV10-3,TRBJ2-1,AISETGMQF
TRBV9,TRBJ2-3,ASGRGGGQGVDTQY
TRBV10-3,TRBJ1-1,AISDRAEAF
TRBV7-6,TRBJ1-2,ASSLGGYGYT
TRBV18,TRBJ2-7,ASSPGFTGGLGEQY
TRBV10-3,TRBJ2-7,AISEAGYEQY
TRBV28,TRBJ2-4,ASTTGRDLNIQY
TRBV5-1,TRBJ1-1,ASSLEAMNTEAF
TRBV27,TRBJ1-5,ASSSSDFSNQPQH
TRBV11-3,TRBJ1-1,ASSLGMNTEAF
TRBV7-2,TRBJ1-1,ASSLDPRPNTEAF
TRBV19,TRBJ2-7,ASRTSPVQY
TRBV11-2,TRBJ2-7,ASSSPLGLGRREQY
TRBV28,TRBJ1-6,ASSAPGQGDHYNSPLH